This entry lists 22 T cell receptor beta chains sequenced from one sample in a study of blood T cell repertoires in COVID-19. Generated by immunoSEQ multiplex PCR, the TCRdb table keeps only in-frame clones and is missing some. The sample includes around 170,000 clones, around 81% seen only once; the top ten take over 10%. What was sequenced was peripheral blood. The receptors shown here come from a man aged 70-80 years who had recovered from COVID-19.

This chain joins TRBV5-1 and TRBJ2-2; TRBD1 might be the D (6 bases). Trimming removed 2 bases at V and 2 bases at J, with 13 bases between. From germline, CDR1 is SGHRS and CDR2 YFSETQ. This CDR3 is 16 amino acids long. CDR3 bases: TGCGCCAGCAGCTTAAGGGCAGGGGTTAACACCGGGGAGCTGTTTTTT. Amino acids: CASSLRAGVNTGELFF.

The chain has TRBV18 and TRBJ2-1; possibly TRBD1 for D (5 bases). Germline lookup yields CDR1 KGHSH and CDR2 LQKENI. Trimming removed 2 bases at V and 5 bases at J, with 10 bases between. CDR3 length: 14 amino acids. The CDR3 DNA follows: TGTGCCAGCTCACCAGTGGACACGAACAATGAGCAGTTCTTC. Translating it yields CASSPVDTNNEQFF.

This clone was seen a few times. This chain joins TRBV6-4 and TRBJ1-5, with 7 bases lining up with TRBD1. V lost 7 bases to trimming and J lost 3 bases; unmatched junction nucleotides: 9. This CDR3 is 15 amino acids long. Germline V gene data show CDR1 as MRHNA and CDR2 as SNTAGT. In DNA form, the CDR3 reads TGTGCCAGCAATCCGGGACAGAATATCAATCAGCCCCAGCATTTT. Residues: CASNPGQNINQPQHF.

The table lists this clone with a count of one. CDR3 loop: CASSPTGGRDTQYF. The CDR3 bases are TGTGCCAGCAGCCCGACAGGGGGCCGAGATACGCAGTATTTT. The chain is built from TRBV6-5 and TRBJ2-3; the match to TRBD1 covers 10 bases. The CDR3 runs to 14 residues. Germline V CDR1 and CDR2: MNHEY, SVGAGI. Germline trimming cut 6 bases from V and 5 bases from J; bases unmatched to any gene: 5.

The gene calls are TRBV5-1 and TRBJ2-5; the D is unclear. Trimming cost V 0 bases and J 4 bases, with 13 bases left between them. The CDR3 consists of 15 residues. Germline V CDR1 and CDR2: SGHRS, YFSETQ. The CDR3, as DNA: TGCGCCAGCAGCTTGGTGGTGGCGGCTGGAGAGACCCAGTACTTC. Amino acid sequence: CASSLVVAAGETQYF.

The chain carries TRBV5-4 and TRBJ2-1, with D uncertain. This CDR3 contains 13 residues. Germline lookup yields CDR1 SGHNT and CDR2 YYREEE (reference sequence). V was pared by 3 bases and J by 3 bases, with 7 bases between. The CDR3 loop is CASSSGGYNEQFF. The CDR3 bases are TGTGCCAGCAGCTCCGGTGGCTACAATGAGCAGTTCTTC.

CDR3 DNA: TGTGCCAGCAGTTACCAGCGGGAGGGGTACGAGCAGTACTTC. Protein product: CASSYQREGYEQYF. V and J are TRBV6-6 and TRBJ2-7, with 10 bases that match TRBD2. This CDR3 has 14 amino acids. V lost 2 bases to trimming and J lost 4 bases; unmatched junction nucleotides: 2. Germline V gene sequence: CDR1 MNHNY, CDR2 SVGAGI (reference sequence).

Turning to this clone: This clone may be a read error of a much larger clone one base away. Other DNA sequences in this sample translate to the same CDR3. The chain has TRBV6-5 and TRBJ1-6; D uncertain. Germline-derived CDR1 and CDR2 are MNHEY and SVGAGI. V lost 6 bases and J 8 bases, leaving 11 bases between the germline ends. CDR3 length: 13 amino acids. CDR3 protein: CASSRQVDSPLHF. CDR3 nucleotides: TGTGCCAGCAGCAGGCAAGTGGATTCACCCCTCCACTTT.

The gene calls are TRBV29-1 and TRBJ2-3; tentatively, D is TRBD2 (5 bases). V was shortened by 4 bases and J by 4 bases, with 12 bases between the two germline ends. Germline V CDR1 and CDR2: SQVTM, ANQGSEA. The CDR3 extends over 13 amino acids. CDR3 region: CSVATRRADTQYF. In DNA, the CDR3 is TGCAGCGTTGCGACAAGGCGGGCAGATACGCAGTATTTT.

The chain carries TRBV7-2 and TRBJ1-6; TRBD1 aligns across 11 bases. CDR1 and CDR2 (germline): SGHTA, FQGNSA. The CDR3 is 14 amino acids. V shed 4 bases and J 10 bases; nucleotides not matched to a gene: 3. CDR3 protein: CASSYRDRGSPLHF. The DNA of the CDR3 is TGTGCCAGCAGCTACCGGGACAGGGGGTCACCCCTCCACTTT.

This clone occurred once. The chain links TRBV5-1 to TRBJ2-1; D is unclear. The CDR3 contains 14 residues. From germline, CDR1 is SGHRS and CDR2 YFSETQ. V lost 0 bases and J lost 10, with 14 bases in between. For the CDR3, the DNA is TGCGCCAGCAGCTTGGATCCAGGTAGACGGGAGCAGTTCTTC. Its translation: CASSLDPGRREQFF.

This chain connects TRBV5-1 to TRBJ1-6; 8 nucleotides agree with TRBD1. Trimming cost V 3 bases and J 6 bases; bases outside gene matches: 5. The CDR3 sequence is 15 residues long. The germline V gene has CDR1 SGHRS and CDR2 YFSETQ. The CDR3 DNA reads as TGCGCCAGCAGCTCCGGACAGGGTAGTAATTCACCCCTCCACTTT. Translated: CASSSGQGSNSPLHF.

This chain links TRBV7-9 with TRBJ2-1; D gene uncertain. Germline loops: CDR1 SEHNR, CDR2 FQNEAQ (reference sequence). The V end was cut by 1 base, the J end by 0 bases, with 10 bases between. This CDR3 contains 16 residues. The CDR3 nucleotides are TGTGCCAGCAGCTTAGATGTGGAGTCCTCCTACAATGAGCAGTTCTTC. The encoded protein is CASSLDVESSYNEQFF.

The V gene is TRBV27, the J gene TRBJ2-2, with 8 bases matching TRBD1. The trim removed 5 bases at V and 7 bases at J, leaving 6 bases unmatched. The CDR3 spans 14 residues. Germline V CDR1 and CDR2: MNHEY, SMNVEV (reference sequence). CDR3 in DNA: TGTGCCAGCAGTCCGACAGGGGTGCACGGGGAGCTGTTTTTT. Translated, it gives CASSPTGVHGELFF.

The chain carries TRBV28 and TRBJ2-7; 7 bases fit TRBD2. Germline trimming cut 6 bases from V and 3 bases from J; bases unmatched to any gene: 11. The CDR3 is 15 amino acids. Germline V lookup: CDR1 MDHEN, CDR2 SYDVKM. CDR3 DNA sequence: TGTGCCAGCAGATCAATCGGGCGGGGGAGCTACGAGCAGTACTTC. Residues: CASRSIGRGSYEQYF.

The rearrangement links TRBV2 to TRBJ1-4; 9 bases map to TRBD1. Germline CDR1 is SNHLY and CDR2 is FYNNEI. The trim removed 8 bases at V and 8 bases at J, leaving 9 bases unmatched. The length of the CDR3 is 14 residues. The CDR3 coding sequence is TGTGCCAGCCGCCAGGACAGGGGTGGAGAAAAACTGTTTTTT. It codes for CASRQDRGGEKLFF.

As regards this clone: At one of its ends the junction is not consistent with the germline gene, which may arise from a read error. The J gene is TRBJ2-1, the V gene TRBV7-7, with TRBD1 matching 12 bases. CDR1 SSHAT and CDR2 FNYEAQ come from the germline V gene (reference sequence). This CDR3 is 16 amino acids long. The CDR3 bases are TGTGCTAGCAGCTTAGCCCCGGGACAGGGGGCAGATGAGCAGTTCTTC. Translating it yields CASSLAPGQGADEQFF.

This clone came up once. The chain is built from TRBV2 and TRBJ1-5, with a weak D call TRBD1 (6 bases). Trimming took 8 bases from V and 6 from J, leaving 8 bases between them. Germline V gene lookup returns CDR1 SNHLY and CDR2 FYNNEI. The CDR3 sequence is 11 residues long. The DNA of the CDR3 is TGTGCCAGCGGACAGCCTCAGCCCCAGCATTTT. Its protein is CASGQPQPQHF.

The chain joins TRBV2 to TRBJ2-2; TRBD2 aligns across 8 bases. This CDR3 is built from 16 residues. Germline V CDR1 and CDR2: SNHLY, FYNNEI. J gave up 2 bases and V 5 bases, and 7 bases lay outside the gene matches. The CDR3 coding sequence is TGTGCCAGCAGTCAAACGGGAGGGCTTAACACCGGGGAGCTGTTTTTT. Protein product: CASSQTGGLNTGELFF.

The chain employs TRBV24-1 and TRBJ2-5; unclear D gene. Trimming took 5 bases from V and 3 from J, leaving 15 bases between them. CDR3 length equals 15 residues. Germline CDR1 KGHDR, CDR2 SFDVKD. This CDR3 reads CATSVVGLGKETQYF. In DNA form, the CDR3 reads TGTGCCACCAGTGTAGTGGGCCTGGGCAAAGAGACCCAGTACTTC.

The chain carries TRBV5-5 and TRBJ1-4; 9 positions match TRBD1. The V gene's germline CDR1 is SGHKS and CDR2 YYEKEE (reference sequence). The CDR3 is 17 amino acids. With 2 bases clipped from V and 8 bases from J, the junction kept 13 bases outside the gene matches. CDR3 residues: CASSFQGQGASIEKLFF. The DNA for the CDR3 is TGTGCCAGCAGCTTTCAGGGACAGGGAGCATCAATCGAAAAACTGTTTTTT.

The chain employs TRBV19 and TRBJ1-2; the match to TRBD1 covers 9 bases. The CDR3 totals 13 residues. V lost 6 bases and J lost 4; bases outside the gene matches: 3. From germline, CDR1 is LNHDA and CDR2 SQIVND (reference sequence). CDR3 in amino acids: CASRPGQGYGYTF. The CDR3, as DNA: TGTGCCAGTAGACCGGGACAGGGCTATGGCTACACCTTC.